This TCR beta chain was identified in a study of radiotherapy plus CTLA-4 blockade in lung cancer. Study summary: Objective responses occurred in around 18% of patients; over 30% had disease control. Whole-study findings and limits: It was early blood T cell clone dynamics, with interferon-beta, that reportedly best predicted response. Blood saw expansion of tumor-derived TCR clones after radiotherapy plus ipilimumab.

This CDR3 comprises 11 residues. Germline assignment: CDR1 GTSNPN and CDR2 SVGIG (reference sequence). Trimming pared 1 base from V and 10 bases from J, leaving 5 bases between. TCRdb keeps only in-frame clones here, not all; method: immunoSEQ multiplex PCR. The table lists under 40,000 clones, approximately 66% of them singletons. Each patient with chemo-refractory metastatic non-small-cell lung cancer was treated with focal radiation plus CTLA-4 blockade using ipilimumab. This clone was seen only once. The antigen is undetermined. This specimen was peripheral blood, taken from a patient treated with radiotherapy plus ipilimumab. The rearrangement joins TRBV30 to TRBJ1-6, with D unresolved. This clonotype originated in a human donor with non-small cell lung cancer who had stable disease on radiotherapy plus ipilimumab. The CDR3 DNA reads as TGTGCCTGGAGTGGTGTCTCACCCCTCCACTTT. The encoded protein is CAWSGVSPLHF.